One and the same sample provided the 26 T cell receptor beta chains below, sequenced in a study of blood T cell repertoires in COVID-19 (dated by TCRdb to the early 2020s). The method was the immunoSEQ multiplex PCR assay. The table comes from immuneACCESS by way of TCRdb, which keeps in-frame sequences with V and J called. Part of the clones is missing from these tables; in studies checked, under half for an unresolved V gene and the rest for unknown reasons. Recorded for this sample are 310,000 or so clones; approximately 90% of them occurred a single time. Approximately 9.9% of the sample is held by the ten biggest clonotypes. The sequencing input was peripheral blood. The origin of the receptors is a man aged 25 to 40 with COVID-19, enrolled during active disease.

The chain is built from TRBV4-3 and TRBJ1-3; D is undetermined. With 3 bases removed from V and 0 bases from J, the gap between germline ends came to 18 bases. Germline V gives CDR1 LGHNA, CDR2 YSLEER. The CDR3 extends over 18 amino acids. The CDR3 DNA sequence: TGCGCCAGCAGCCAGCGACACGGACTGATCGACTCTGGAAACACCATATATTTT. Its protein product is CASSQRHGLIDSGNTIYF.

This clone showed up just once. V gene TRBV18 combines with J gene TRBJ1-4, with D perhaps TRBD1 (5 bases). Germline CDR1 KGHSH, CDR2 LQKENI. The germline V and J ends were trimmed by 3 bases and 15 bases, with 17 bases remaining between them. This CDR3 is built from 13 residues. The CDR3 DNA reads TGTGCCAGCTCACCGCCCCCCGGGGGGGTCGTGTTTTTT. Translating it yields CASSPPPGGVVFF.

The chain carries TRBV6-1 and TRBJ2-2; D not resolved. Germline V CDR1 and CDR2: MNHNS, SASEGT. The CDR3 extends over 16 amino acids. V was clipped by 1 base and J by 2 bases, with 11 bases between them. This chain's CDR3 is CASSEVARPNTGELFF. CDR3 DNA: TGTGCCAGCAGTGAAGTAGCCCGTCCAAACACCGGGGAGCTGTTTTTT.

Regarding this clone: The sample holds other DNA sequences that translate to the same CDR3. The rearrangement joins TRBV7-2 to TRBJ2-1, with 11 bases matching TRBD2. Looked up from germline, CDR1 is SGHTA and CDR2 is FQGNSA. After removal of 5 bases from V and 5 bases from J, the junction contained 5 bases not matched to a gene. This CDR3 comprises 15 residues. CDR3 nucleotides: TGTGCCAGCAGCCTTACTAGCGGGAGACACAATGAGCAGTTCTTC. The encoded protein is CASSLTSGRHNEQFF.

J is TRBJ2-1 and V is TRBV9; 9 bases match TRBD2. The CDR3 length is 19 residues. The germline gives CDR1 SGDLS, CDR2 YYNGEE. With 0 bases clipped from V and 7 bases from J, the junction kept 17 bases outside the gene matches. DNA for the CDR3: TGTGCCAGCAGCGTAGCTACGAACGTTTTTAGCGGGAGTAAGAATGAGCAGTTCTTC. It codes for CASSVATNVFSGSKNEQFF.

J is TRBJ2-1 and V is TRBV7-3, with 7 bases identical to TRBD1. Germline V gene sequence: CDR1 SGHTA, CDR2 FQGTGA. CDR3 size: 12 residues. V shed 4 bases, J shed 9 bases, and the junction held 3 bases outside the gene matches. Written as DNA, the CDR3 is TGTGCCAGCAGCTACAGGGGCAGTGAGCAGTTCTTC. Its translation: CASSYRGSEQFF.

This clone was counted between two and nine times. The chain carries TRBV14 and TRBJ1-5; D not certain. The CDR3 sequence is 12 residues long. V was cut by 1 base and J by 7 bases, with 5 bases left in between. Germline V lookup: CDR1 SGHDN, CDR2 FVKESK. CDR3 in amino acids: CASSQVGQPQHF. The CDR3 bases are TGTGCCAGCAGCCAAGTCGGGCAGCCCCAGCATTTT.

J is TRBJ2-5 and V is TRBV27, with a possible D match to TRBD2 (6 bases). Germline-derived CDR1 and CDR2 are MNHEY and SMNVEV (reference sequence). Between the trimmed V and J ends, which lost 3 bases and 6 bases, there was a span of 14 bases. This CDR3 is built from 14 residues. Here the CDR3 reads CASSLFGGRKTQYF. The CDR3 DNA follows: TGTGCCAGCAGTTTGTTCGGGGGTCGAAAGACCCAGTACTTC.

V is TRBV27 and J is TRBJ1-4; the D gene is possibly TRBD1 (5 bases). Per germline, CDR1 MNHEY and CDR2 SMNVEV (reference sequence). The CDR3 runs to 15 residues. V lost 6 bases and J 0 bases, leaving 11 bases between the germline ends. The CDR3 sequence is CASSRQIATNEKLFF. As DNA, the CDR3 is TGTGCCAGCAGCCGACAGATCGCAACTAATGAAAAACTGTTTTTT.

This clone occurred a few times. The CDR3 DNA is TGTGCCATCAGTGACCAGAACAGGGGGGAGACCCAGTACTTC. This codes for CAISDQNRGETQYF. The rearrangement links TRBV10-3 to TRBJ2-5, with 8 bases fitting TRBD1. Trimming took 3 bases from V and 5 from J; bases not matched to a gene: 5. This CDR3 region has 14 residues. From germline, CDR1 is ENHRY and CDR2 SYGVKD.

The V and J genes are TRBV25-1 and TRBJ1-2; no clear D gene. The germline V gene has CDR1 MGHDK and CDR2 SYGVNS. Trimming cost V 5 bases and J 8 bases, with 12 bases left between them. This CDR3 spans 12 amino acids. CDR3 sequence reads: CASSLAGSGYTF. The CDR3 nucleotides read TGTGCCAGCAGTTTGGCGGGATCGGGCTACACCTTC.

The chain employs TRBV7-9 and TRBJ2-7, with D tentatively TRBD2 (5 bases). The germline gives CDR1 SEHNR, CDR2 FQNEAQ (reference sequence). V lost 1 base and J lost 6, with 16 bases in between. The CDR3 is made up of 15 amino acids. The CDR3 region has the DNA TGTGCCAGCAGCTTAGAATTTCTAGCTAGAGGCGAGCAGTACTTC. Protein sequence: CASSLEFLARGEQYF.

The V call is TRBV24-1, the J call TRBJ2-7; D possibly corresponds to TRBD1 (7 bases). CDR1 and CDR2 (germline): KGHDR, SFDVKD. Trimming took off 0 bases at V and 4 bases at J, with 15 bases between the two ends. This CDR3 spans 16 amino acids. The CDR3 reads CATSDLRQGGGYEQYF. The CDR3 DNA reads TGTGCCACCAGTGATTTGCGACAGGGAGGTGGTTACGAGCAGTACTTC.

The chain couples TRBV2 to TRBJ2-7; possibly TRBD2 for D (5 bases). The CDR3 contains 13 residues. V was pared by 0 bases and J by 3 bases, with 6 bases between. Germline V gene lookup returns CDR1 SNHLY and CDR2 FYNNEI. The chain's CDR3 is CASSEARGYEQYF. The DNA for the CDR3 is TGTGCCAGCAGTGAAGCTCGGGGCTACGAGCAGTACTTC. The full variable domain, completed using reference TRBV2 and TRBJ2-7, is EPEVTQTPSHQVTQMGQEVILRCVPISNHLYFYWYRQILGQKVEFLVSFYNNEISEKSEIFDDQFSVERPDGSNFTLKIRSTKLEDSAMYFCASSEARGYEQYFGPGTRLTVT.

The J gene is TRBJ1-1, the V gene TRBV7-3, with a tentative D call TRBD1 (6 bases). The CDR3 is 13 residues long. The V end lost 0 bases, the J end lost 5 bases, and 7 bases lay between the germline ends. Germline CDR1 reads SGHTA; CDR2 reads FQGTGA. CDR3 in amino acids: CASSLTQGTEAFF. The CDR3 DNA sequence: TGTGCCAGCAGCTTAACTCAGGGGACTGAAGCTTTCTTT.

This clone has more than one count but fewer than ten. One end of the junction is discordant with germline, which a read error may explain. The chain has TRBV28 and TRBJ2-7; a weak D match, TRBD2 (6 bases). Germline V gives CDR1 MDHEN, CDR2 SYDVKM. The CDR3 has 11 amino acids. The CDR3 is CASSLEGTQNF. CDR3 DNA sequence: TGTGCCAGCAGTTTAGAGGGGACTCAAAACTTC.

The count of this clone is one. The chain joins TRBV24-1 to TRBJ1-5, with a tentative D call TRBD1 (5 bases). The CDR3 has 14 residues. V lost 2 bases and J 6 bases, leaving 10 bases between the germline ends. Germline values: CDR1 KGHDR, CDR2 SFDVKD. In nucleotides, the CDR3 is TGTGCCACCAGTGATTCAGGGTATGGTCAGCCCCAGCATTTT. It is translated as CATSDSGYGQPQHF.

J is TRBJ2-3 and V is TRBV3-1 (or the pseudogene TRBV3-2); 8 bases map to TRBD2. The trim removed 1 base at V and 5 bases at J, leaving 11 bases unmatched. In germline, CDR1 is LGHDT, CDR2 YNNKEL (reference sequence). The CDR3 is 17 residues long. The CDR3 DNA follows: TGTGCCAGCAGCCAAGTGGCTAGCGGGCTCGAGGTAGATACGCAGTATTTT. Protein: CASSQVASGLEVDTQYF.

The chain carries TRBV7-3 and TRBJ2-2, with D perhaps matching TRBD2 (5 bases). The germline V and J ends were trimmed by 5 bases and 7 bases, with 14 bases remaining between them. Germline CDR1 reads SGHTA; CDR2 reads FQGTGA. This CDR3 has 14 amino acids. DNA for the CDR3: TGTGCCAGCAGCCCGAAAGAGGGTAACGGGGAGCTGTTTTTT. Translating gives CASSPKEGNGELFF.

The gene calls are TRBV19 and TRBJ2-6; D perhaps matches TRBD2 (6 bases). Per germline, CDR1 LNHDA and CDR2 SQIVND (reference sequence). The CDR3 is made up of 16 amino acids. V was trimmed by 4 bases and J by 1 base, leaving 11 bases between them. DNA of the CDR3: TGTGCCAGTAGTAGTAATGGAGGGTCTGGGGCCAACGTCCTGACTTTC. Protein sequence: CASSSNGGSGANVLTF.

This rearrangement joins TRBV6-2 or TRBV6-3 to TRBJ1-6; D gene uncertain. Between the trimmed V and J ends, which lost 4 bases and 7 bases, there was a span of 20 bases. CDR3 length: 17 amino acids. CDR1 is MNHEY and CDR2 is SVGEGT in the germline V gene. The CDR3 spells CASSSEIGRERNSPLHF. The CDR3 bases are TGTGCCAGCAGTTCCGAAATAGGGCGGGAAAGAAATTCACCCCTCCACTTT.

This chain links TRBV7-6 with TRBJ2-3, with a tentative D call TRBD2 (5 bases). Germline CDR1 is SGHVS and CDR2 is FNYEAQ. CDR3 length equals 12 residues. V shed 11 bases and J shed 4 bases, with 13 bases lying between them. For the CDR3, the DNA is TGTGCCTCATCCGCCGGGGCAGATACGCAGTATTTT. Protein: CASSAGADTQYF.

This clone was picked up a small number of times. This rearrangement joins TRBV27 to TRBJ1-6, with TRBD1 matching over 8 bases. Germline V gives CDR1 MNHEY, CDR2 SMNVEV (reference sequence). The J segment lost 10 bases and the V segment lost 1 base, leaving 3 bases of the junction unmatched. CDR3 length: 14 amino acids. The CDR3 coding sequence is TGTGCCAGCAGTTTATACAGGGGGGGGTCACCCCTCCACTTT. Translation gives CASSLYRGGSPLHF.

The V gene is TRBV19, the J gene TRBJ1-1; D call uncertain. Between the trimmed V and J ends, which lost 6 bases and 7 bases, there was a span of 21 bases. This CDR3 is built from 15 residues. Per the germline V gene, CDR1 is LNHDA and CDR2 is SQIVND (reference sequence). In nucleotides, the CDR3 is TGTGCCAGTAGGCCGAACTCTAACTCGCGGGATGAAGCTTTCTTT. Its translation: CASRPNSNSRDEAFF.

This rearrangement joins TRBV18 to TRBJ2-7; a weak D match, TRBD1 (5 bases). There are 15 residues in the CDR3. The germline gives CDR1 KGHSH, CDR2 LQKENI. The ends were cut back, 3 bases at V and 2 bases at J, with 14 bases in the middle. CDR3 nucleotide sequence: TGTGCCAGCTCACCTCGGCAGGGTATCGCCTACGAGCAGTACTTC. Its translation: CASSPRQGIAYEQYF.

The chain uses TRBV29-1 and TRBJ2-1, with 9 bases lining up with TRBD1. Germline lookup yields CDR1 SQVTM and CDR2 ANQGSEA. This CDR3 contains 14 residues. The V segment lost 7 bases and the J segment 2 bases; nucleotides outside the gene matches: 6. This chain's CDR3 is CSASDRGPYNEQFF. As DNA, the CDR3 is TGCAGCGCCTCGGACAGGGGCCCCTACAATGAGCAGTTCTTC.